One and the same sample provided the 4 T cell receptor beta chains below, sequenced in a study of blood T cell repertoires in COVID-19. Clones were sequenced by immunoSEQ multiplex PCR, and TCRdb holds only the in-frame ones, with some missing. The data show roughly 160,000 clones, under 90% seen once. Sequencing was done on a sample of PBMCs or T cells enriched from blood (not recorded which). The receptors were gathered from a woman aged 60-70 years who had recovered from COVID-19.

In this sample, this clone turned up a few times. The rearrangement joins TRBV5-1 to TRBJ1-1; D not resolved. The CDR3 runs to 14 residues. Between the trimmed V and J ends, which lost 2 bases and 1 base, there was a span of 9 bases. Germline V gene sequence: CDR1 SGHRS, CDR2 YFSETQ. CDR3 amino acids: CASSFGISNTEAFF. The CDR3 DNA reads as TGCGCCAGCAGCTTCGGGATATCGAACACTGAAGCTTTCTTT.

The V call is TRBV3-1 (or the pseudogene TRBV3-2), the J call TRBJ2-7; 8 nucleotides line up with TRBD2. The CDR3 runs to 16 residues. Germline CDR1 is LGHDT and CDR2 is YNNKEL (reference sequence). V trimming: 1 base; J trimming: 4 bases; junction bases outside the gene matches: 9. The CDR3 nucleotides read TGTGCCAGCAGCCAAGGAAGCGGGGGCGGAGTGTACGAGCAGTACTTC. Translation gives CASSQGSGGGVYEQYF.

The chain is built from TRBV27 and TRBJ1-5; 8 bases match TRBD1. Unmatched junction bases numbered 9, after V lost 5 bases and J lost 6 bases. From germline, CDR1 is MNHEY and CDR2 SMNVEV (reference sequence). There are 15 residues in the CDR3. CDR3: CASSQGQGSTQPQHF. CDR3 sequence (DNA): TGTGCCAGCAGTCAAGGACAGGGTTCCACTCAGCCCCAGCATTTT.

This chain uses TRBV23-1 with TRBJ1-6; the D gene is possibly TRBD1 (6 bases). TRBV23-1 is treated as an ORF (open reading frame) with a function not yet certain. The V and J ends lost 7 bases and 5 bases respectively, with 15 bases between them. The CDR3 runs to 15 residues. The CDR3, as DNA: TGCGCCAGCACCGCCGGGACAAGGCATAATTCACCCCTCCACTTT. Encoded protein: CASTAGTRHNSPLHF.